This passage covers 14 T cell receptor beta chains from one sample sequenced in a study of blood T cell repertoires in COVID-19. TCRdb's table, derived via immunoSEQ multiplex PCR, lists solely in-frame clones and lacks some. The table shows under 200,000 clones, with 70% to 90% occurring only once. Sequencing was carried out using PBMCs or T cells enriched from blood (not recorded which). These receptors came from a woman in her fifties or sixties who had recovered from COVID-19.

This clone was seen more than once but under ten times. The chain carries TRBV7-8 and TRBJ1-6; possibly TRBD1 for D (5 bases). V was pared by 2 bases and J by 7 bases, with 15 bases between. The V gene's germline CDR1 is SGHVS and CDR2 FQNEAQ. CDR3 length: 16 amino acids. CDR3 bases: TGTGCCAGCAGCTTAAGGGACTCTTTGGGAAATTCACCCCTCCACTTT. Protein: CASSLRDSLGNSPLHF.

The chain is built from TRBV3-1 (or the pseudogene TRBV3-2) and TRBJ1-1; D call uncertain. Trimming cost V 0 bases and J 4 bases, with 18 bases left between them. Germline lookup yields CDR1 LGHDT and CDR2 YNNKEL (reference sequence). The CDR3 consists of 17 residues. CDR3 nucleotides: TGTGCCAGCAGCCAAGATAGCCTCACTCGCGCGGGCACTGAAGCTTTCTTT. It specifies CASSQDSLTRAGTEAFF.

The chain links TRBV19 to TRBJ2-5, with 9 nucleotides matching TRBD2. Germline lookup yields CDR1 LNHDA and CDR2 SQIVND (reference sequence). Trimming cost V 7 bases and J 5 bases; bases outside gene matches: 14. CDR3 length equals 16 residues. CDR3 sequence: CASTHQGRGGAETQYF. CDR3 nucleotide sequence: TGTGCCAGTACCCACCAAGGGCGGGGGGGCGCCGAGACCCAGTACTTC.

The rearrangement joins TRBV9 to TRBJ1-2, with a weak D call TRBD1 (5 bases). This CDR3 region has 14 residues. Looked up from germline, CDR1 is SGDLS and CDR2 is YYNGEE. Trimming shortened V by 4 bases and J by 0 bases, and 10 bases separated the two germline ends. Here the CDR3 reads CASSSRQSNYGYTF. The CDR3 region has the DNA TGTGCCAGCAGCTCCCGACAGTCTAACTATGGCTACACCTTC.

The rearrangement links TRBV5-1 to TRBJ2-5; TRBD1 is a possible D gene (6 bases). With 6 bases removed from V and 5 bases from J, the gap between germline ends came to 20 bases. The CDR3 loop spans 15 amino acids. Germline V gene data show CDR1 as SGHRS and CDR2 as YFSETQ. The CDR3: CASTHRVGGLETQYF. The CDR3 coding sequence is TGCGCCAGCACCCATCGAGTAGGGGGTCTGGAGACCCAGTACTTC. Full variable domain (remainder filled in from reference TRBV5-1 and TRBJ2-5): KAGVTQTPRYLIKTRGQQVTLSCSPISGHRSVSWYQQTPGQGLQFLFEYFSETQRNKGNFPGRFSGRQFSNSRSEMNVSTLELGDSALYLCASTHRVGGLETQYFGPGTRLLVL.

This chain uses TRBV5-6 with TRBJ1-5; D is possibly TRBD1 (6 bases). V lost 5 bases, J lost 4 bases, and 16 bases lay in between. CDR1 SGHDT and CDR2 YYEEEE come from the germline V gene. This CDR3 has 15 amino acids. The CDR3 is CASSLLDSPNQPQHF. For the CDR3, the DNA is TGTGCCAGCAGTCTTTTGGACAGCCCAAATCAGCCCCAGCATTTT.

The V call is TRBV2, the J call TRBJ1-5; D remains ambiguous. CDR3 size: 20 residues. Trimming shortened V by 5 bases and J by 1 base, and 27 bases separated the two germline ends. The V gene's germline CDR1 is SNHLY and CDR2 FYNNEI. CDR3 residues: CASSRTKVGTSRWSNQPQHF. The CDR3, as DNA: TGTGCCAGCAGTCGAACGAAGGTGGGTACTAGTCGATGGAGCAATCAGCCCCAGCATTTT.

The V and J genes are TRBV15 and TRBJ2-5; D call uncertain. Trimming pared 0 bases from V and 1 base from J, leaving 9 bases between. CDR1 is LNHNV, CDR2 YYDKDF, per germline (reference sequence). This CDR3 comprises 15 residues. CDR3 sequence: CATSRDPRFQETQYF. CDR3 sequence (DNA): TGTGCCACCAGCAGAGATCCCCGGTTCCAAGAGACCCAGTACTTC.

This sequence joins TRBV9 and TRBJ2-5, with 7 bases that match TRBD2. V dropped 0 bases and J dropped 6; count of bases not matched to a gene: 2. Germline CDR1 and CDR2: SGDLS and YYNGEE. This CDR3 is 13 amino acids long. CDR3: CASSVDGGKTQYF. CDR3 DNA sequence: TGTGCCAGCAGCGTAGACGGGGGGAAGACCCAGTACTTC.

This clone was seen just once. The CDR3 loop is CASSEPGGKAFF. CDR3 DNA: TGTGCCAGCAGTGAACCAGGGGGCAAGGCTTTCTTT. The chain recombines TRBV6-1 with TRBJ1-1; TRBD1 matches at 8 bases. Germline V CDR1 and CDR2: MNHNS, SASEGT. V gave up 2 bases and J gave up 11 bases; unmatched junction bases: 4. The CDR3 sequence is 12 residues long.

V is TRBV19 and J is TRBJ1-2; D possibly corresponds to TRBD1 (6 bases). Trimming took 5 bases from V and 1 from J, leaving 11 bases between them. The germline CDR1 and CDR2 sequences are LNHDA and SQIVND (reference sequence). There are 14 residues in the CDR3. CDR3 protein: CASSAGQNNYGYTF. The CDR3 region has the DNA TGTGCCAGTAGTGCAGGACAGAATAACTATGGCTACACCTTC.

This clone has a single count. The rearrangement uses TRBV5-1 and TRBJ1-1, with D unresolved. Germline CDR1 reads SGHRS; CDR2 reads YFSETQ. V lost 3 bases, J lost 2 bases, and 8 bases lay in between. This CDR3 is 13 amino acids long. This chain's CDR3 is CASSSRVNTEAFF. Written as DNA, the CDR3 is TGCGCCAGCAGCTCACGGGTTAACACTGAAGCTTTCTTT.

V usage is TRBV10-2 and J usage is TRBJ1-1, with no clear D. The CDR3 extends over 14 amino acids. The V end lost 1 base, the J end lost 6 bases, and 12 bases lay between the germline ends. Germline V gives CDR1 WSHSY, CDR2 SAAADI. CDR3 sequence: CASSEWSRGAEAFF. The CDR3 nucleotides are TGCGCCAGCAGTGAGTGGAGTCGGGGTGCTGAAGCTTTCTTT.

The chain is built from TRBV5-1 and TRBJ2-2; 10 positions agree with TRBD2. The CDR3 spans 16 residues. V dropped 1 base and J dropped 4; count of bases not matched to a gene: 4. Per germline, CDR1 SGHRS and CDR2 YFSETQ. CDR3: CASSLTASGGTGELFF. CDR3 nucleotides: TGCGCCAGCAGCTTGACGGCTAGCGGGGGCACCGGGGAGCTGTTTTTT.